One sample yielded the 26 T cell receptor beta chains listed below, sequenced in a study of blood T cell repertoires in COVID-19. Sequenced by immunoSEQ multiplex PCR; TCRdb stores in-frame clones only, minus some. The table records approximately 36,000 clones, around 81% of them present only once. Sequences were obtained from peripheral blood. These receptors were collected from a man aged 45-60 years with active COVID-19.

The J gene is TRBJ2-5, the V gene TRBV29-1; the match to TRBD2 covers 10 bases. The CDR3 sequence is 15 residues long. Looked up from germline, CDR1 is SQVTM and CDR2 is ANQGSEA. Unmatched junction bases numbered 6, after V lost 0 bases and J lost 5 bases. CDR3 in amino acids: CSVEDLTSGAETQYF. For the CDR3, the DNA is TGCAGCGTTGAAGATCTAACTAGCGGGGCTGAGACCCAGTACTTC.

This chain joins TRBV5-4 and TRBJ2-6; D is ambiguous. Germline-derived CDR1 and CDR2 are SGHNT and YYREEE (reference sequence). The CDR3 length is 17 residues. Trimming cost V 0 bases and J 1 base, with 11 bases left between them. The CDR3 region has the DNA TGTGCCAGCAGCTTGGATCAGGTGAAATCTGGGGCCAACGTCCTGACTTTC. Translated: CASSLDQVKSGANVLTF.

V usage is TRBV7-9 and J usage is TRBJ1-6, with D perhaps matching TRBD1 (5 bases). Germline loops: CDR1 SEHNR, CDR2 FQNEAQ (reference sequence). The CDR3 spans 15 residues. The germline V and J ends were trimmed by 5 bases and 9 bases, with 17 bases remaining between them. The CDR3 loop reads CASSRTQRQSSPLHF. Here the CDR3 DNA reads TGTGCCAGCAGCAGGACACAAAGACAGAGTTCACCCCTCCACTTT.

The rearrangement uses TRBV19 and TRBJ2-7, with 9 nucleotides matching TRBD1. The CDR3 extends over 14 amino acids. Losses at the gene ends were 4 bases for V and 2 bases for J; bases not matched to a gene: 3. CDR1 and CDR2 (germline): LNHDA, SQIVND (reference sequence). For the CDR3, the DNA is TGTGCCAGTAGTACACAGGGGGCTACCTACGAGCAGTACTTC. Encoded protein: CASSTQGATYEQYF.

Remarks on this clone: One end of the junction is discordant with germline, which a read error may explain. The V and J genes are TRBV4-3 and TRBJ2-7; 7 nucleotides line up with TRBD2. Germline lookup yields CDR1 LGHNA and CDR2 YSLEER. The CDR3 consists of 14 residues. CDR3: CASSQGLGREKQYF. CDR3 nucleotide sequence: TGCGCCAGCAGTCAAGGACTAGGGAGAGAAAAGCAGTACTTC.

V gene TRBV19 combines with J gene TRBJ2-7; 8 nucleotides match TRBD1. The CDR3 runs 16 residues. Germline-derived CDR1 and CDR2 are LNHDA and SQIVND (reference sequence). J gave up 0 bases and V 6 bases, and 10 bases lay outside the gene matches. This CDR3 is CASSSLTGAVSYEQYF. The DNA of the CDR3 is TGTGCCAGTAGCTCATTGACAGGGGCGGTCTCCTACGAGCAGTACTTC.

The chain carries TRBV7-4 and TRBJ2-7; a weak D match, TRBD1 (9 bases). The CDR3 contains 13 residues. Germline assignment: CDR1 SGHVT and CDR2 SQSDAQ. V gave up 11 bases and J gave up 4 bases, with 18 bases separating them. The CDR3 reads CARGGTGFYEQYF. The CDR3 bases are TGTGCCCGGGGGGGGACAGGGTTTTACGAGCAGTACTTC.

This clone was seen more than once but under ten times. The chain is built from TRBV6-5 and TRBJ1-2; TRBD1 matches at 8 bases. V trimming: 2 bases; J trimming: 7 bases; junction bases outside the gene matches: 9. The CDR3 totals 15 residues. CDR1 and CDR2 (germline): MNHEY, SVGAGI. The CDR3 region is CASSYTFGQGGGYTF. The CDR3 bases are TGTGCCAGCAGTTACACTTTTGGACAGGGAGGTGGCTACACCTTC.

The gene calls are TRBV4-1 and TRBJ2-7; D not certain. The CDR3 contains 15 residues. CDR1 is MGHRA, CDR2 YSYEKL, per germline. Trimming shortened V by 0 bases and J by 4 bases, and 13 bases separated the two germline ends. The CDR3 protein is CASSQDHDPRYEQYF. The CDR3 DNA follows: TGCGCCAGCAGCCAAGATCACGACCCCAGGTACGAGCAGTACTTC.

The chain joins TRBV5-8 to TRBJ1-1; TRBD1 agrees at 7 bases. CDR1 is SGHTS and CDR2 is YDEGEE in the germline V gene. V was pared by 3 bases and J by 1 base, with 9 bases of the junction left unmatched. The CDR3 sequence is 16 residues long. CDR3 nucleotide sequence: TGTGCCAGCAGCTGGTACAGGGGATATGCGAACACTGAAGCTTTCTTT. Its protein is CASSWYRGYANTEAFF.

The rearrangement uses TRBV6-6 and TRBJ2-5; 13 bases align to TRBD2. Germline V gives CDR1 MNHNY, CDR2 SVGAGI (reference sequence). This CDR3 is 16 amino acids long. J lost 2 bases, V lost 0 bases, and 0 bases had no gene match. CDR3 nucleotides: TGTGCCAGCAGTTACTCGACTAGCGGGGGGCAAGAGACCCAGTACTTC. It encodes CASSYSTSGGQETQYF.

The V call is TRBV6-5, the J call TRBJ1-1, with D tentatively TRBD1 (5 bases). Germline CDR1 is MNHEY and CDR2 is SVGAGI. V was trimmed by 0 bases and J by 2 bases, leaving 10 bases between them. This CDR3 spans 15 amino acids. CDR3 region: CASSYSTWGNTEAFF. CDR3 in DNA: TGTGCCAGCAGTTACTCGACCTGGGGCAACACTGAAGCTTTCTTT.

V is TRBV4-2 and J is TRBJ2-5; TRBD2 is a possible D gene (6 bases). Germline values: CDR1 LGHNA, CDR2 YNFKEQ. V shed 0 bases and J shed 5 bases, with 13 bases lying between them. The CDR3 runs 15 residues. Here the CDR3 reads CASSQDLSGRETQYF. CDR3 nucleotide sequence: TGTGCCAGCAGCCAAGATCTTTCGGGGAGGGAGACCCAGTACTTC.

In DNA form, the CDR3 reads TGCAGTGCTAGTAAGGACAGCAACTATGGCTACACCTTC. This sequence encodes CSASKDSNYGYTF. V is TRBV20-1 and J is TRBJ1-2; D is possibly TRBD1 (6 bases). This CDR3 has 13 residues. Trimming left V 3 bases short and J 2 bases short, with 10 bases between. Germline loops: CDR1 DFQATT, CDR2 SNEGSKA (reference sequence).

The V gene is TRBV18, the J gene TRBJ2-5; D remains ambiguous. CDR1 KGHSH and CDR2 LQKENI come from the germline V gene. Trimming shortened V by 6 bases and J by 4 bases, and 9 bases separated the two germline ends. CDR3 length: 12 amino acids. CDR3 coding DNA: TGTGCCAGCTCTCTCTCGGGAGAGACCCAGTACTTC. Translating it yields CASSLSGETQYF.

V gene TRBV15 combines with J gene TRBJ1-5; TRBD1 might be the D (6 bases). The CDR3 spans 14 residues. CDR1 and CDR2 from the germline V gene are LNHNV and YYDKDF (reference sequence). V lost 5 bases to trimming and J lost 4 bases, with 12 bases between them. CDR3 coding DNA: TGTGCCACCAGCGTCCGGACAGCAAATCAGCCCCAGCATTTT. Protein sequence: CATSVRTANQPQHF.

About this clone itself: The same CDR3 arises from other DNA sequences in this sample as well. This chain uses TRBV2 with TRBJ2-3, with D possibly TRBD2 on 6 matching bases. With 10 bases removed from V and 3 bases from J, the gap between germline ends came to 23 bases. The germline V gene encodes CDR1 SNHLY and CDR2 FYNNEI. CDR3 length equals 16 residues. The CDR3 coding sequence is TGTGCCACCCCATTAGCGGCTACCCGGCGGACAGATACGCAGTATTTT. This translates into CATPLAATRRTDTQYF.

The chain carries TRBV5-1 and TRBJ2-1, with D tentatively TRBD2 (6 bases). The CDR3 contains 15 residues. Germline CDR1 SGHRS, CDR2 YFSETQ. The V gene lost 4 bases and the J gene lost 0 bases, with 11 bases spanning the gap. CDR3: CASSGGLHSYNEQFF. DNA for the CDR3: TGCGCCAGCAGCGGGGGACTCCACTCCTACAATGAGCAGTTCTTC.

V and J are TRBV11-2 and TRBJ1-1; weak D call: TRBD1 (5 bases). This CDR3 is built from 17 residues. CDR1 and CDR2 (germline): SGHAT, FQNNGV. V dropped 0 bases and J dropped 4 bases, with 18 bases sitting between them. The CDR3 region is CASSLEPRRGVGTEAFF. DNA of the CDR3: TGTGCCAGCAGCTTAGAACCCAGGCGGGGGGTGGGCACTGAAGCTTTCTTT.

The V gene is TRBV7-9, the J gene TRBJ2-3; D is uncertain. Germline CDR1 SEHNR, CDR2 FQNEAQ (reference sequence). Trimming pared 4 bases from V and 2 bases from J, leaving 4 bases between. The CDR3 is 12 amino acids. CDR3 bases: TGTGCCAGCAGCTCCTACACAGATACGCAGTATTTT. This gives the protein CASSSYTDTQYF.

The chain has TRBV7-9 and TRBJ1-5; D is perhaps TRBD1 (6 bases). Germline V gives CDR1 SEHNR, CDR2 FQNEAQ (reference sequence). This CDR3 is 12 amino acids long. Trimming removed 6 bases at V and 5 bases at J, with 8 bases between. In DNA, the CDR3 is TGTGCCAGCAGTTCAGGGGATCAGCCCCAGCATTTT. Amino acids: CASSSGDQPQHF.

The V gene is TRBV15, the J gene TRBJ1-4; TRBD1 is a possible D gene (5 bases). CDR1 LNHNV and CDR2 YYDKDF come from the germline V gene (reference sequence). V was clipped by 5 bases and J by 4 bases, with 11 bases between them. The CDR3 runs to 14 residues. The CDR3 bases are TGTGCCACCAGCCGGGGGGGTGGTAATGAAAAACTGTTTTTT. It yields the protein CATSRGGGNEKLFF.

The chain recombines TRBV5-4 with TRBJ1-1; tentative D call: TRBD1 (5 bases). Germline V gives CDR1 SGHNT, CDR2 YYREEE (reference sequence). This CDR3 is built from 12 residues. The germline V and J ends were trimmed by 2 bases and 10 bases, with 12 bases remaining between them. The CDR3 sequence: CASSFNDRGAFF. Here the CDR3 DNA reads TGTGCCAGCAGCTTTAACGACAGAGGAGCTTTCTTT. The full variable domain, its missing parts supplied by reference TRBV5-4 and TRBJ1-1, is ETGVTQSPTHLIKTRGQQVTLRCSSQSGHNTVSWYQQALGQGPQFIFQYYREEENGRGNFPPRFSGLQFPNYSSELNVNALELDDSALYLCASSFNDRGAFFGQGTRLTVV.

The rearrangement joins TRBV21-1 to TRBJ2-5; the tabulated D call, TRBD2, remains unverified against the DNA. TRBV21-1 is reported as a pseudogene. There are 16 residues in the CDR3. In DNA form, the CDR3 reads TGTGCCAGCAGCAGGGGACTAGCGGGATCCCAAGAGACCCAGTACTTC. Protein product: CASSRGLAGSQETQYF.

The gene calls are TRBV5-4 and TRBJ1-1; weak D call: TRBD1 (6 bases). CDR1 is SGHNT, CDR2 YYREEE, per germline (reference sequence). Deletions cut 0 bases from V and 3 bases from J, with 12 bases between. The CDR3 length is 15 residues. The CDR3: CASSLGVGADTEAFF. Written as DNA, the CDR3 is TGTGCCAGCAGCTTGGGGGTGGGGGCCGACACTGAAGCTTTCTTT.

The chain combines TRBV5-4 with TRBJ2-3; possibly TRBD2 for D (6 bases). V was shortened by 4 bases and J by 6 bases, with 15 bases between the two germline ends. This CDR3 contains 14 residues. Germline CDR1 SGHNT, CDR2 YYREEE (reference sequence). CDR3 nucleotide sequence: TGTGCCAGCAGCCCGAATCGGAGGGACGATACGCAGTATTTT. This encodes CASSPNRRDDTQYF.